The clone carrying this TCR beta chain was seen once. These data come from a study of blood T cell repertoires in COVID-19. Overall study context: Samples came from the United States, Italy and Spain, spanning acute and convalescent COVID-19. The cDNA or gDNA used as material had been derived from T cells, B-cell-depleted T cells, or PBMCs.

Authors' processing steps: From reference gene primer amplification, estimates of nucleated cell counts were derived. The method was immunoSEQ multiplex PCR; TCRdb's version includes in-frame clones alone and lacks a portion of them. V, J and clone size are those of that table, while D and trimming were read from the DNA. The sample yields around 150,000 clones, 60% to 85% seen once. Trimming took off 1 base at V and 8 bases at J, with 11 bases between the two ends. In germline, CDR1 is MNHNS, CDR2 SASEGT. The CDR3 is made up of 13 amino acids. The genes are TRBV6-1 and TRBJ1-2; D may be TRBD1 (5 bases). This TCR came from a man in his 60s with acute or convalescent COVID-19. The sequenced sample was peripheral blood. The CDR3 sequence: CASSEEGTRGYTF. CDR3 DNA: TGTGCCAGCAGTGAAGAAGGGACTCGGGGCTACACCTTC.